Following are 5 T cell receptor beta chains from one sample sequenced in a study of regulatory T cells in long-lasting Graves disease. As for time point: newly diagnosed GD, antithyroid drugs for less than 3 months. TCR sequences were obtained from RNA taken from PBMCs. TCR beta libraries were built with iRepertoire HTBI primers and Arm-PCR of CDR3 regions. TCRdb recomputed calls from the multiplex PCR reads with MiXCR, one row per CDR3 protein. The sample lists some 560,000 distinct CDR3 sequences; more than 15% were seen once. These records were also assigned to another study, of T cells in Graves' hyperthyroidism and ophthalmopathy.

The sample in question was peripheral blood mononuclear cells (PBMCs), obtained at new diagnosis, from a patient treated with antithyroid drugs. These receptors were taken from a woman aged 40 to 65 with Graves disease.

In its sample, this clonotype was seen many times. The CDR3 DNA reads as TGTGCCAGCAGAAACCTTCCTCGGGGGCGGGGGACCCCTAGCACAGATACGCAGTATTTT. Translating gives CASRNLPRGRGTPSTDTQYF. The chain carries TRBV12-3 or TRBV12-4 and TRBJ2-3; tentatively, D is TRBD2 (7 bases). Between the trimmed V and J ends, which lost 6 bases and 0 bases, there was a span of 28 bases. The CDR3 has 20 amino acids.

This clonotype occurred many times. This chain uses TRBV20-1 with TRBJ2-1; D might be TRBD1 or TRBD2, each matching 5 bases. V was clipped by 2 bases and J by 6 bases, with 14 bases between them. Germline V gene lookup returns CDR1 DFQATT and CDR2 SNEGSKA (reference sequence). CDR3 length: 14 amino acids. CDR3 residues: CSARQWGLGNEQFF. The CDR3 nucleotides read TGCAGTGCTAGACAATGGGGGTTGGGCAATGAGCAGTTCTTC.

This sequence joins TRBV12-3 or TRBV12-4 and TRBJ2-4; possibly TRBD2 for D (7 bases). The DNA end favors TRBJ2-7, so the J call may be wrong. The CDR3 is 15 amino acids. This CDR3 reads CASSLGIQGGGEQYF. The CDR3 DNA follows: TGTGCCAGCAGTTTGGGTATACAGGGAGGGGGCGAGCAGTACTTC.

This clonotype was counted only a few times. The V call is TRBV10-3, the J call TRBJ2-1, with TRBD2 matching 10 bases. Unmatched junction bases numbered 5, after V lost 0 bases and J lost 6 bases. Germline-derived CDR1 and CDR2 are ENHRY and SYGVKD. This CDR3 is 16 amino acids long. CDR3 DNA: TGTGCCATCAGTGAGTCTGCGGGACTAGCGCGCAATGAGCAGTTCTTC. Translated: CAISESAGLARNEQFF.

The chain has TRBV3-1 and TRBJ1-2; 10 bases line up with TRBD1. CDR1 is LGHDT and CDR2 is YNNKEL in the germline V gene (reference sequence). V gave up 0 bases and J gave up 2 bases; unmatched junction bases: 0. CDR3 length: 15 residues. The CDR3, as DNA: TGTGCCAGCAGCCAAGAGGGACAGGGGAACTATGGCTACACCTTC. It is translated as CASSQEGQGNYGYTF.